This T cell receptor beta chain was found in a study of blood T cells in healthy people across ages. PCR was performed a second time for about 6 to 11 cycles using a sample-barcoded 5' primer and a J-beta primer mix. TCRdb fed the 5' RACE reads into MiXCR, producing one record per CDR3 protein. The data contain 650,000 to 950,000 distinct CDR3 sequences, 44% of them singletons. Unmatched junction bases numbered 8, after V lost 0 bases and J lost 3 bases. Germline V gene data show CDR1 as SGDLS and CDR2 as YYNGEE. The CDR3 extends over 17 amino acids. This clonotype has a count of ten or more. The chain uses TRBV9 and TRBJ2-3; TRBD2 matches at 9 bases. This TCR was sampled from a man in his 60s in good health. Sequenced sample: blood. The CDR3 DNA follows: TGTGCCAGCAGCGTAGCCGGCGGGGGGGCCAAGACAGATACGCAGTATTTT. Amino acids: CASSVAGGGAKTDTQYF.